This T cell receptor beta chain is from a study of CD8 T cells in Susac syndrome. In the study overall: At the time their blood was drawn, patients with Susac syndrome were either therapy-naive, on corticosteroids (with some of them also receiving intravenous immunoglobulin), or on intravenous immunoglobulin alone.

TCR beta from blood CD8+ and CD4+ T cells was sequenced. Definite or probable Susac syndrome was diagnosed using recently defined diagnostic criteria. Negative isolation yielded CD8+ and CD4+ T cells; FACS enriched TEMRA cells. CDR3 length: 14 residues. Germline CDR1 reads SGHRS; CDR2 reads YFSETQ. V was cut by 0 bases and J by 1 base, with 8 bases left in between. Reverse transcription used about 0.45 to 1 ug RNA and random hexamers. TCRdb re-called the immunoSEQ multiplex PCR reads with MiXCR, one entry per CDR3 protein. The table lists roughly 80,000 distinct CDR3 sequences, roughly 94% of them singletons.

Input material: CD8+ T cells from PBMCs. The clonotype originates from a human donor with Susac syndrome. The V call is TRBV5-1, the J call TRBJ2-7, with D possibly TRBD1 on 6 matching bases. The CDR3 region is CASSLEQGSYEQYF. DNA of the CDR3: TGCGCCAGCAGCTTGGAACAGGGTTCCTACGAGCAGTACTTC.